This T cell receptor (beta chain) was identified in a study of T cells after yellow fever vaccination. This CDR3 spans 13 amino acids. The V end was cut by 2 bases, the J end by 3 bases, with 8 bases between. Overall study findings and caveats: Primary-vaccination clones mostly resurfaced post-booster (96% CD4, around 88% CD8). The study noted that FACS-sorted repertoires could contain abundant clonotypes contaminating from the bulk population. Although the secondary response was weaker, it peaked faster, at day 5 versus 15.

Worth noting for this clonotype: What it recognizes is unknown.

TCR cDNA was made by 5'RACE template switching, adding a universal primer site and UMIs. TCRdb analysed the 5' RACE reads with MiXCR anew, one entry per CDR3 protein. The sample carries approximately 550,000 distinct CDR3 sequences, 15% to 20% recorded once. This chain joins TRBV12-3 or TRBV12-4 and TRBJ2-7; D remains unclear. The specimen was PBMCs, collected 15 days after the yellow fever booster vaccination. This clonotype was obtained from a man in his thirties or forties who received the YFV17D yellow fever vaccine. CDR3 loop: CASSLNPRYEQYF. Written as DNA, the CDR3 is TGTGCCAGCAGTTTAAATCCACGCTACGAGCAGTACTTC.